The 20 T cell receptor beta chains given below trace back to one sample, sequenced in a study of T cell responses to AZD1222 COVID-19 vaccine. The assay was immunoSEQ multiplex PCR, and TCRdb's table has in-frame clones only and misses some. This table has approximately 75,000 clones, roughly 91% appearing once. The sequencing here drew on peripheral blood, taken 28 days after the second AZD1222 dose. These receptors all stem from an adult who received the AZD1222 COVID-19 vaccine.

CDR3 DNA: TGTGCCAGCCGAAAGGAGGGGGCAGAGGTCGCTTATTATGGCTACACCTTC. It codes for CASRKEGAEVAYYGYTF. V gene TRBV3-1 (or the pseudogene TRBV3-2) combines with J gene TRBJ1-2; 7 bases line up with TRBD1. In germline, CDR1 is LGHDT, CDR2 YNNKEL (reference sequence). V trimming: 8 bases; J trimming: 5 bases; junction bases outside the gene matches: 20. This CDR3 is built from 17 residues.

The chain recombines TRBV2 with TRBJ1-1; 11 bases are a match to TRBD1. Germline CDR1 SNHLY, CDR2 FYNNEI. The trim removed 4 bases at V and 5 bases at J, leaving 0 bases unmatched. This CDR3 contains 13 residues. This CDR3 is CASSGDRGTEAFF. DNA for the CDR3: TGTGCCAGCAGTGGGGACAGGGGGACTGAAGCTTTCTTT.

This chain joins TRBV9 and TRBJ2-2, with D maybe TRBD2 (7 bases). Trimming took off 0 bases at V and 5 bases at J, with 14 bases between the two ends. In germline, CDR1 is SGDLS, CDR2 YYNGEE. The CDR3 consists of 16 residues. This CDR3 reads CASSVGLGGHTGELFF. As DNA, the CDR3 is TGTGCCAGCAGCGTAGGGCTGGGGGGGCATACCGGGGAGCTGTTTTTT. Based on the CDR3 plus reference TRBV9 and TRBJ2-2, the full variable domain is DSGVTQTPKHLITATGQRVTLRCSPRSGDLSVYWYQQSLDQGLQFLIQYYNGEERAKGNILERFSAQQFPDLHSELNLSSLELGDSALYFCASSVGLGGHTGELFFGEGSRLTVL.

V usage is TRBV30 and J usage is TRBJ1-1; D is undetermined. The V end was cut by 1 base, the J end by 5 bases, with 5 bases between. CDR3 length: 11 residues. Germline values: CDR1 GTSNPN, CDR2 SVGIG (reference sequence). The CDR3 DNA reads TGTGCCTGGAGTGGCAGTACTGAAGCTTTCTTT. Protein product: CAWSGSTEAFF.

V usage is TRBV5-4 and J usage is TRBJ1-6; TRBD1 might be the D (5 bases). There are 15 residues in the CDR3. The V end lost 0 bases, the J end lost 10 bases, and 14 bases lay between the germline ends. CDR1 is SGHNT and CDR2 is YYREEE in the germline V gene (reference sequence). CDR3: CASSLEAGRASPLHF. The CDR3 DNA follows: TGTGCCAGCAGCTTGGAAGCAGGGAGGGCATCACCCCTCCACTTT.

This clone was seen a single time. This chain uses TRBV7-3 with TRBJ1-1, with TRBD1 identical over 11 bases. Losses at the gene ends were 1 base for V and 4 bases for J; bases not matched to a gene: 2. The CDR3 has 15 amino acids. Per germline, CDR1 SGHTA and CDR2 FQGTGA. The CDR3 loop is CASSLKGTGGTEAFF. The CDR3 bases are TGTGCCAGCAGCTTAAAAGGGACAGGGGGCACTGAAGCTTTCTTT. Drawing the rest from reference TRBV7-3 and TRBJ1-1, the complete variable domain is GAGVSQTPSNKVTEKGKYVELRCDPISGHTALYWYRQSLGQGPEFLIYFQGTGAADDSGLPNDRFFAVRPEGSVSTLKIQRTERGDSAVYLCASSLKGTGGTEAFFGQGTRLTVV.

CDR3 loop: CASSRKIDRVGYGYTF. CDR3 nucleotide sequence: TGTGCCAGCAGCCGCAAGATCGACAGGGTAGGCTATGGCTACACCTTC. This rearrangement joins TRBV5-6 to TRBJ1-2; 7 bases agree with TRBD1. The V gene end was trimmed by 4 bases and the J gene end by 4 bases; junction bases not matched to a gene: 13. CDR1 SGHDT and CDR2 YYEEEE come from the germline V gene. The CDR3 contains 16 residues.

This clone was recorded once. The rearrangement joins TRBV7-8 to TRBJ1-1; unclear D gene. V dropped 4 bases and J dropped 4 bases, with 16 bases sitting between them. The germline V gene encodes CDR1 SGHVS and CDR2 FQNEAQ. The CDR3 contains 15 residues. The CDR3 spells CASSSGPGYATEAFF. DNA for the CDR3: TGTGCCAGCAGCTCCGGGCCCGGGTATGCCACTGAAGCTTTCTTT.

The chain joins TRBV28 to TRBJ2-7; 8 bases fit TRBD1. The CDR3 extends over 16 amino acids. The germline CDR1 and CDR2 sequences are MDHEN and SYDVKM. V lost 3 bases, J lost 5 bases, and 12 bases stayed unmatched. In nucleotides, the CDR3 is TGTGCCAGCAGTTTTCCCCCGGGACAGGTGGGAGACGAGCAGTACTTC. This sequence encodes CASSFPPGQVGDEQYF.

This chain uses TRBV19 with TRBJ2-7; D possibly corresponds to TRBD1 (6 bases). The germline gives CDR1 LNHDA, CDR2 SQIVND (reference sequence). V was shortened by 4 bases and J by 2 bases, with 12 bases between the two germline ends. CDR3 length: 14 amino acids. The CDR3 sequence is CASSTGTQTYEQYF. DNA for the CDR3: TGTGCCAGTAGTACGGGGACACAGACCTACGAGCAGTACTTC.

The V gene is TRBV9, the J gene TRBJ2-7; TRBD1 aligns across 10 bases. Looked up from germline, CDR1 is SGDLS and CDR2 is YYNGEE. The CDR3 loop spans 15 amino acids. The V segment lost 3 bases and the J segment 0 bases; nucleotides outside the gene matches: 3. CDR3 in amino acids: CASSGGQGSSYEQYF. The CDR3 nucleotides are TGTGCCAGCAGCGGGGGACAGGGGTCCTCCTACGAGCAGTACTTC.

The sample holds one count of this clone. The V gene is TRBV19, the J gene TRBJ1-1; D unresolved. Looked up from germline, CDR1 is LNHDA and CDR2 is SQIVND (reference sequence). V was clipped by 4 bases and J by 2 bases, with 8 bases between them. The CDR3 covers 13 residues. CDR3 in amino acids: CASSTVTNTEAFF. CDR3 nucleotides: TGTGCCAGTAGTACAGTAACAAACACTGAAGCTTTCTTT. The full variable domain, rest sourced from reference TRBV19 and TRBJ1-1, is DGGITQSPKYLFRKEGQNVTLSCEQNLNHDAMYWYRQDPGQGLRLIYYSQIVNDFQKGDIAEGYSVSREKKESFPLTVTSAQKNPTAFYLCASSTVTNTEAFFGQGTRLTVV.

V and J are TRBV19 and TRBJ2-2; D is uncertain. The CDR3 totals 15 residues. CDR1 LNHDA and CDR2 SQIVND come from the germline V gene (reference sequence). V lost 7 bases and J lost 2, with 14 bases in between. CDR3 sequence (DNA): TGTGCCAGTAAGTGGTCCCGCCTTAACACCGGGGAGCTGTTTTTT. Protein product: CASKWSRLNTGELFF.

The chain recombines TRBV7-2 with TRBJ1-5; D gene unclear. Looked up from germline, CDR1 is SGHTA and CDR2 is FQGNSA. V was pared by 0 bases and J by 4 bases, with 10 bases between. The length of the CDR3 is 15 residues. Here the CDR3 reads CASSLAHERNQPQHF. The CDR3 region has the DNA TGTGCCAGCAGCTTAGCGCATGAGAGGAATCAGCCCCAGCATTTT.

CDR3 DNA: TGTGCCAGTAGCAGGCTTATGAACACTGAAGCTTTCTTT. Translation: CASSRLMNTEAFF. The V call is TRBV2, the J call TRBJ1-1; no clear D gene. V lost 9 bases and J lost 0, with 11 bases in between. This CDR3 region has 13 residues. The V gene's germline CDR1 is SNHLY and CDR2 FYNNEI.

This chain joins TRBV6-1 and TRBJ1-1, with D unresolved. Germline lookup yields CDR1 MNHNS and CDR2 SASEGT. V was pared by 1 base and J by 6 bases, with 3 bases between. The CDR3 covers 11 residues. The chain's CDR3 is CASSEGPEAFF. In DNA form, the CDR3 reads TGTGCCAGCAGTGAAGGCCCTGAAGCTTTCTTT.

The V and J genes are TRBV7-2 and TRBJ2-7, with 11 positions matching TRBD1. The V gene end was trimmed by 5 bases and the J gene end by 3 bases; junction bases not matched to a gene: 6. Germline values: CDR1 SGHTA, CDR2 FQGNSA. The CDR3 loop spans 15 amino acids. The CDR3 here is CASSRTGTGGYEQYF. The CDR3 nucleotides are TGTGCCAGCAGCCGTACCGGGACAGGGGGCTACGAGCAGTACTTC.

The chain employs TRBV9 and TRBJ1-2, with D possibly matching TRBD1 (6 bases). Germline V CDR1 and CDR2: SGDLS, YYNGEE. Trimming took 4 bases from V and 4 from J, leaving 20 bases between them. The CDR3 is made up of 16 amino acids. CDR3 sequence: CASSLTRGGGSYGYTF. The CDR3 DNA reads TGTGCCAGCAGCCTGACCCGCGGGGGCGGGAGCTATGGCTACACCTTC. The complete variable domain, with remaining parts taken from reference TRBV9 and TRBJ1-2, reads DSGVTQTPKHLITATGQRVTLRCSPRSGDLSVYWYQQSLDQGLQFLIQYYNGEERAKGNILERFSAQQFPDLHSELNLSSLELGDSALYFCASSLTRGGGSYGYTFGSGTRLTVV.

The V gene is TRBV4-1, the J gene TRBJ1-3, with 10 bases matching TRBD1. The length of the CDR3 is 19 residues. Looked up from germline, CDR1 is MGHRA and CDR2 is YSYEKL. With 0 bases clipped from V and 3 bases from J, the junction kept 11 bases outside the gene matches. The CDR3 DNA reads as TGCGCCAGCAGCCAAGAATGGGGGACAGGGGCCCAAAGTGGAAACACCATATATTTT. This gives the protein CASSQEWGTGAQSGNTIYF.

This chain connects TRBV7-3 to TRBJ1-1; D ambiguous. This CDR3 is built from 14 residues. Trimming cost V 0 bases and J 1 base, with 6 bases left between them. Per germline, CDR1 SGHTA and CDR2 FQGTGA. In DNA form, the CDR3 reads TGTGCCAGCAGCTTAACACACCAGAACACTGAAGCTTTCTTT. Translated: CASSLTHQNTEAFF.